This T cell receptor beta chain is drawn from a study of cytomegalovirus exposure and HLA in healthy donors. Across the whole study: Drawn from HLA-typed donors, about 82 million unique TCRs were held in an early data release. Findings of the study overall: Most TCR beta V segments were productive about 90% or about 30% of the time in an earlier analysis. What was likely a sequencing artifact was a cluster of highly shared sequence variants. A later analysis by the authors found several of the most significant clusters apparently linked to common viral pathogens.

Germline V gives CDR1 SGHRS, CDR2 YFSETQ. V lost 2 bases and J 0 bases, leaving 12 bases between the germline ends. The CDR3 is 16 amino acids. The PCR ran on 60 Vbeta and 13 Jbeta primers. Using immunoSEQ multiplex PCR, the repertoire was profiled, and TCRdb retains in-frame clones only, with some absent. This repertoire shows under 200,000 clones, 60% to 85% found once; its top ten account for around 3.2%. As regards this clone: Its matching antigen is unknown.

Sample: PBMCs. The chain combines TRBV5-1 with TRBJ2-1, with D possibly TRBD1 on 5 matching bases. The sequence was obtained from a female donor in good health and CMV-seronegative. The CDR3 DNA follows: TGCGCCAGCAGCTTTCAGGGCCCGAGCTCCTACAATGAGCAGTTCTTC. Amino acids: CASSFQGPSSYNEQFF.